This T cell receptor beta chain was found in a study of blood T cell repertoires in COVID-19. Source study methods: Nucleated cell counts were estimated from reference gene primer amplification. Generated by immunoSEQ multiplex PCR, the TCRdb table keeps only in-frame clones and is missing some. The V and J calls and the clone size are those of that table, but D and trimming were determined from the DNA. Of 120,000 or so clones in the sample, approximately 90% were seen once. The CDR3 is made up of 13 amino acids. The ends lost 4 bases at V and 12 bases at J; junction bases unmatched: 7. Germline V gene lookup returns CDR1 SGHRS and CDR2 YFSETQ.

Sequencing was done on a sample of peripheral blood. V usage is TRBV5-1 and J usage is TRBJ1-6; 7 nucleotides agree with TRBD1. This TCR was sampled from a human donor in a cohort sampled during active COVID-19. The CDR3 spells CASSVGQQQPLHF. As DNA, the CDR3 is TGCGCCAGCAGCGTGGGACAGCAACAACCCCTCCACTTT.